These 26 T cell receptor beta chains originate from one sample sequenced in a study of T cell repertoires in cytomegalovirus infection. TCRdb itself ran the reads through MiXCR, one entry per CDR3 protein. The repertoire holds about 360,000 distinct CDR3 sequences, with roughly 20% as singletons. The sequenced material came from PBMCs. Receptors originate from a human donor in good health (CMV status not recorded). Some clones in this sample may be carry-over from other donors' samples.

The chain couples TRBV2 to TRBJ1-1; 7 nucleotides line up with TRBD1. The CDR3 covers 12 residues. V gave up 6 bases and J gave up 10 bases; unmatched junction bases: 8. Per germline, CDR1 SNHLY and CDR2 FYNNEI. CDR3 DNA sequence: TGTGCCAGCAGGGACAGGAGGGGCGTAGCTTTCTTT. Protein product: CASRDRRGVAFF.

In this sample, this clonotype turned up a few times. The chain is built from TRBV5-4 and TRBJ2-3; 10 nucleotides align to TRBD2. The CDR3 totals 15 residues. J gave up 4 bases and V 4 bases, and 6 bases lay outside the gene matches. In germline, CDR1 is SGHNT, CDR2 YYREEE (reference sequence). CDR3 sequence reads: CASSLSGGTADTQYF. The CDR3, as DNA: TGTGCCAGCAGCCTTAGCGGGGGGACGGCAGATACGCAGTATTTT. Supplemented by reference TRBV5-4 and TRBJ2-3, the full variable domain reads ETGVTQSPTHLIKTRGQQVTLRCSSQSGHNTVSWYQQALGQGPQFIFQYYREEENGRGNFPPRFSGLQFPNYSSELNVNALELDDSALYLCASSLSGGTADTQYFGPGTRLTVL.

This clonotype has a count of ten or more. The chain has TRBV7-2 and TRBJ2-3, with a possible D match to TRBD2 (6 bases). V was cut by 5 bases and J by 4 bases, with 19 bases left in between. The length of the CDR3 is 16 residues. The germline gives CDR1 SGHTA, CDR2 FQGNSA. The CDR3 protein is CASSPGGAEKSDTQYF. CDR3 bases: TGTGCCAGCAGCCCCGGGGGAGCGGAAAAGTCAGATACGCAGTATTTT.

This clonotype was seen ten or more times. CDR3 region: CASSFDPGSQETQYF. CDR3 DNA sequence: TGTGCCAGCAGCTTCGACCCGGGGAGCCAAGAGACCCAGTACTTC. The V gene is TRBV7-6, the J gene TRBJ2-5; D possibly corresponds to TRBD2 (5 bases). Trimming took off 3 bases at V and 1 base at J, with 12 bases between the two ends. Germline V gene sequence: CDR1 SGHVS, CDR2 FNYEAQ. The CDR3 loop spans 15 amino acids.

V usage is TRBV7-2 and J usage is TRBJ2-7; 11 bases fit TRBD2. The CDR3 spans 17 residues. CDR1 is SGHTA and CDR2 is FQGNSA in the germline V gene. V trimming: 5 bases; J trimming: 2 bases; junction bases outside the gene matches: 11. CDR3 region: CASSPLAGGLPTYEQYF. The CDR3 nucleotides read TGTGCCAGCAGCCCCTTAGCGGGAGGGCTCCCAACCTACGAGCAGTACTTC.

V and J are TRBV6-1 and TRBJ2-7; D is unresolved. V was pared by 7 bases and J by 1 base, with 8 bases between. CDR1 and CDR2 (germline): MNHNS, SASEGT. This CDR3 region has 12 residues. The CDR3 protein is CASTEKSYEQYF. As DNA, the CDR3 is TGTGCCAGCACAGAGAAGTCCTACGAGCAGTACTTC.

The sample holds many counts of this clonotype. This chain joins TRBV6-5 and TRBJ1-1, with TRBD1 identical over 8 bases. Germline CDR1 and CDR2: MNHEY and SVGAGI. This CDR3 comprises 14 residues. V was clipped by 4 bases and J by 11 bases; unmatched bases: 12. The CDR3 sequence is CASSWSQGAPRAFF. The CDR3 DNA follows: TGTGCCAGCAGTTGGTCTCAGGGGGCCCCTCGTGCTTTCTTT.

This clonotype was found many times. The gene calls are TRBV7-9 and TRBJ2-1; no firm D call. The CDR3 contains 13 residues. Germline loops: CDR1 SEHNR, CDR2 FQNEAQ (reference sequence). The V end was cut by 0 bases, the J end by 6 bases, with 6 bases between. CDR3 sequence: CASSLAGSNEQFF. The DNA for the CDR3 is TGTGCCAGCAGCTTAGCAGGGTCCAATGAGCAGTTCTTC.

This clonotype was detected only a few times. The chain couples TRBV9 to TRBJ1-6; 7 bases align to TRBD1. Germline loops: CDR1 SGDLS, CDR2 YYNGEE. The CDR3 has 15 residues. After removal of 4 bases from V and 7 bases from J, the junction contained 8 bases not matched to a gene. The CDR3, as DNA: TGTGCCAGCAGCCCGACGGGACAGACCAATTCACCCCTCCACTTT. This translates into CASSPTGQTNSPLHF.

CDR3 in amino acids: CASSLERAAFF. CDR3 nucleotide sequence: TGTGCCAGCAGCTTAGAAAGGGCAGCTTTCTTT. The rearrangement links TRBV7-2 to TRBJ1-1; the D is unclear. This CDR3 region has 11 residues. CDR1 SGHTA and CDR2 FQGNSA come from the germline V gene. Trimming stripped 1 base from V and 10 bases from J, with 7 bases between.

This clonotype was seen many times. The V call is TRBV7-2, the J call TRBJ1-4; a weak D match, TRBD1 (6 bases). The CDR3 contains 14 residues. V lost 1 base and J 13 bases, leaving 16 bases between the germline ends. Per germline, CDR1 SGHTA and CDR2 FQGNSA. The CDR3 DNA follows: TGTGCCAGCAGCTTAGGTGGACAGCCCGTAACACTGTTTTTT. Translated: CASSLGGQPVTLFF.

This clonotype was observed many times. The chain uses TRBV7-2 and TRBJ1-6, with D tentatively TRBD1 (5 bases). V lost 1 base, J lost 7 bases, and 17 bases lay in between. CDR3 length: 17 amino acids. CDR1 and CDR2 from the germline V gene are SGHTA and FQGNSA. The CDR3 DNA reads TGTGCCAGCAGCTTAGGGCCCCGGGGCCTACGCAATTCACCCCTCCACTTT. Translating it yields CASSLGPRGLRNSPLHF.

This clonotype was seen at least ten times. The CDR3 loop reads CASSLPTSGTGGETQYF. CDR3 in DNA: TGTGCCAGCAGCTTGCCCACATCCGGGACAGGGGGAGAGACCCAGTACTTC. The rearrangement joins TRBV7-2 to TRBJ2-5; 11 positions agree with TRBD1. Losses at the gene ends were 3 bases for V and 4 bases for J; bases not matched to a gene: 10. The CDR3 covers 17 residues. The germline V gene has CDR1 SGHTA and CDR2 FQGNSA.

The sample holds a few counts of this clonotype. The chain employs TRBV19 and TRBJ2-1; possibly TRBD1 for D (5 bases). V shed 0 bases and J shed 0 bases, with 9 bases lying between them. This CDR3 is built from 16 residues. Germline CDR1 reads LNHDA; CDR2 reads SQIVND (reference sequence). CDR3 residues: CASSIDPTGSYNEQFF. CDR3 in DNA: TGTGCCAGTAGTATAGATCCCACAGGCTCCTACAATGAGCAGTTCTTC.

Many counts were recorded for this clonotype. The rearrangement uses TRBV7-8 and TRBJ2-1; the D gene is possibly TRBD2 (6 bases). From germline, CDR1 is SGHVS and CDR2 FQNEAQ. The CDR3 has 15 amino acids. The V and J ends lost 1 base and 4 bases respectively, with 11 bases between them. CDR3 sequence reads: CASSLGRGPYNEQFF. The CDR3, as DNA: TGTGCCAGCAGCTTAGGGCGGGGCCCATACAATGAGCAGTTCTTC.

The gene calls are TRBV6-2 or TRBV6-3 and TRBJ1-2; D not resolved. Germline-derived CDR1 and CDR2 are MNHEY and SVGEGT. Trimming left V 7 bases short and J 0 bases short, with 12 bases between. The CDR3 extends over 14 amino acids. Written as DNA, the CDR3 is TGTGCCAGCAAACAAAGACCAACTAACTATGGCTACACCTTC. The encoded protein is CASKQRPTNYGYTF.

The J gene is TRBJ2-3, the V gene TRBV9; no definite D call. Trimming stripped 0 bases from V and 2 bases from J, with 10 bases between. This CDR3 is built from 15 residues. Germline CDR1 is SGDLS and CDR2 is YYNGEE. The CDR3 region is CASSVGVRATDTQYF. CDR3 DNA sequence: TGTGCCAGCAGCGTAGGTGTACGAGCCACAGATACGCAGTATTTT.

This chain joins TRBV2 and TRBJ2-5, with D maybe TRBD1 (5 bases). Trimming removed 8 bases from V and 1 base from J, with 8 bases in between. The CDR3 length is 12 residues. Germline V gene sequence: CDR1 SNHLY, CDR2 FYNNEI. CDR3 protein: CASWGTQETQYF. The CDR3 DNA sequence: TGTGCCAGCTGGGGCACCCAAGAGACCCAGTACTTC.

The chain links TRBV9 to TRBJ2-1; D perhaps matches TRBD2 (6 bases). Germline lookup yields CDR1 SGDLS and CDR2 YYNGEE. CDR3 length: 16 residues. The germline V and J ends were trimmed by 0 bases and 1 base, with 11 bases remaining between them. The DNA for the CDR3 is TGTGCCAGCAGCGTAGCTAGCGAGATTTCCTACAATGAGCAGTTCTTC. Its protein product is CASSVASEISYNEQFF.

This clonotype is a singleton in its sample. The chain recombines TRBV5-4 with TRBJ1-3; D is undetermined. The CDR3 has 14 residues. Germline assignment: CDR1 SGHNT and CDR2 YYREEE (reference sequence). The germline V and J ends were trimmed by 1 base and 2 bases, with 7 bases remaining between them. The CDR3 coding sequence is TGTGCCAGCAGCTTGTCGGGTCCTGGAAACACCATATATTTT. It specifies CASSLSGPGNTIYF.

This clonotype was observed a few times. The chain uses TRBV12-3 or TRBV12-4 and TRBJ2-2; 13 nucleotides match TRBD2. Trimming took 2 bases from V and 9 from J; bases not matched to a gene: 9. The length of the CDR3 is 17 residues. This CDR3 is CASSLSGLAGAERELFF. The DNA for the CDR3 is TGTGCCAGCAGTTTATCCGGACTAGCGGGGGCGGAAAGGGAGCTGTTTTTT.

This clonotype has only a few counts. The V call is TRBV2, the J call TRBJ1-4; D ambiguous. Between the trimmed V and J ends, which lost 3 bases and 2 bases, there was a span of 7 bases. Per germline, CDR1 SNHLY and CDR2 FYNNEI. The CDR3 is made up of 14 amino acids. This CDR3 reads CASSDGGTNEKLFF. The CDR3 DNA is TGTGCCAGCAGTGACGGCGGGACTAATGAAAAACTGTTTTTT.

This clonotype was observed a handful of times. The V and J genes are TRBV7-9 and TRBJ1-4, with D unresolved. V gave up 5 bases and J gave up 7 bases, with 11 bases separating them. This CDR3 has 13 residues. The V gene's germline CDR1 is SEHNR and CDR2 FQNEAQ (reference sequence). CDR3 coding DNA: TGTGCCAGCAGCCCGACGACGGGTGAAAAACTGTTTTTT. This gives the protein CASSPTTGEKLFF.

This clonotype was counted only a few times. The chain recombines TRBV7-9 with TRBJ2-1; the D gene is possibly TRBD1 (5 bases). Germline V gene lookup returns CDR1 SEHNR and CDR2 FQNEAQ (reference sequence). Trimming left V 6 bases short and J 4 bases short, with 16 bases between. The CDR3 spans 15 residues. The DNA of the CDR3 is TGTGCCAGCAGTCCCGACAGCTACGTTTACAATGAGCAGTTCTTC. Protein product: CASSPDSYVYNEQFF.

This clonotype was recorded a few times. This chain joins TRBV29-1 and TRBJ1-1; possibly TRBD1 for D (5 bases). The CDR3 has 12 residues. Trimming removed 3 bases from V and 1 base from J, with 6 bases in between. CDR1 is SQVTM and CDR2 is ANQGSEA in the germline V gene. The CDR3 loop reads CSVDGANTEAFF. As DNA, the CDR3 is TGCAGCGTTGACGGGGCGAACACTGAAGCTTTCTTT.

This clonotype was detected ten times or more. V gene TRBV28 combines with J gene TRBJ1-1; D remains ambiguous. The length of the CDR3 is 10 residues. Germline CDR1 is MDHEN and CDR2 is SYDVKM. V lost 10 bases and J 1 base, leaving 4 bases between the germline ends. CDR3 in DNA: TGTGCCACCAAGAACACTGAAGCTTTCTTT. It specifies CATKNTEAFF.